This T cell receptor (beta chain) was identified during a study of T-cell memory formation after mild COVID-19. At least ten counts were recorded for this clonotype. TCRdb independently ran MiXCR on the 5' RACE reads; one entry per CDR3 protein. The sample lists hundreds of thousands of distinct CDR3 sequences; roughly 13% were seen once. The receptor's source is a man between 18 and 35 years old who had mild COVID-19 (a few samples of this study predate the infection). Cell type and time point are not known. Input material: PBMCs or a T cell subset sorted from them (not recorded which).

The CDR3 is CASSSLSYEQYF. The CDR3 DNA sequence: TGTGCCAGCAGCTCATTATCATACGAGCAGTACTTC. V is TRBV7-9 and J is TRBJ2-7; no reliable D call. The CDR3 totals 12 residues. Between the trimmed V and J ends, which lost 4 bases and 4 bases, there was a span of 8 bases. Germline CDR1 reads SEHNR; CDR2 reads FQNEAQ (reference sequence).